This T cell receptor beta chain was observed in a study of beta chain features in type 1 diabetes. Notes on the study in general: Type 1 diabetes patients had moderately but significantly shorter TCRB CDR3s in all four CD4+ subsets.

Investigators reverse transcribed all isolated RNA, so they sequenced expressed TCRB transcripts. Sequencing was performed with immunoSEQ multiplex PCR; in TCRdb, only in-frame clones are kept and a portion is missing. The sample holds 550,000 to 850,000 clones; roughly 12% are singletons and the top ten take less than 0.025%. This clone appeared once. The antigen remains undetermined. One base away lies a much larger clone, so this may be a sequencing read error. CDR1 and CDR2 from the germline V gene are SGHAT and FQNNGV. This CDR3 comprises 12 residues. Trimming stripped 0 bases from V and 7 bases from J, with 5 bases between.

The V call is TRBV11-2, the J call TRBJ2-3, with a weak D call TRBD2 (5 bases). Sequencing used naive CD4+ T cells from blood. This TCR derives from a man between 18 and 29 years old with type 1 diabetes. CDR3 nucleotides: TGTGCCAGCAGCTTAGACGGGAATACGCAGTATTTT. This gives the protein CASSLDGNTQYF.